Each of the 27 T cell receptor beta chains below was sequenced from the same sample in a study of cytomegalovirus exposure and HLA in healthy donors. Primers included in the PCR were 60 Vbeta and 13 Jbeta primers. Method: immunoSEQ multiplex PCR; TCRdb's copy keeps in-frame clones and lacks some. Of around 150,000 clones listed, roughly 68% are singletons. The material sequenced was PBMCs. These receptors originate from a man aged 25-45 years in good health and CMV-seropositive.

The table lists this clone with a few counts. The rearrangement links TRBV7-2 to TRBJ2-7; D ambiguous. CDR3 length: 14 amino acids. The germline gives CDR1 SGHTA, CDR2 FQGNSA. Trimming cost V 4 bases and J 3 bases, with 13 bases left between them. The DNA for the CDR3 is TGTGCCAGCAGCTCCTACTATGCTAGCTACGAGCAGTACTTC. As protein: CASSSYYASYEQYF.

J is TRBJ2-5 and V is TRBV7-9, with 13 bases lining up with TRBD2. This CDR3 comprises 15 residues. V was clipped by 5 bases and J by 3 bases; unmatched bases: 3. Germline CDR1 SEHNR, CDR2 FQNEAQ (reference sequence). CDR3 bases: TGTGCCAGCAGCGGACTAGCGGGAGTGGAAGAGACCCAGTACTTC. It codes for CASSGLAGVEETQYF.

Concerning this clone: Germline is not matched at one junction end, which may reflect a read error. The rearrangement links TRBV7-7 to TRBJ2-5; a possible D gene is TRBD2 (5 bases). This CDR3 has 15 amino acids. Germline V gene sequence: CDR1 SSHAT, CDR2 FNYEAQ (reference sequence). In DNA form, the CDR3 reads TGTGCTAGCAGCCCAACCCGACTAACACAAGAGACCCAGTACTTC. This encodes CASSPTRLTQETQYF.

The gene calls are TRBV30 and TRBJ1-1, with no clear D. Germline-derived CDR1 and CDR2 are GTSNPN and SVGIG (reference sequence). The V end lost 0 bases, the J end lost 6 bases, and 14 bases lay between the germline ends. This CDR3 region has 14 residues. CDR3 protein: CAWSVGTIPSEAFF. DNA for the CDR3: TGTGCCTGGAGTGTCGGAACTATACCGTCTGAAGCTTTCTTT. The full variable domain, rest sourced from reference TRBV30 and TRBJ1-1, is SQTIHQWPATLVQPVGSPLSLECTVEGTSNPNLYWYRQAAGRGLQLLFYSVGIGQISSEVPQNLSASRPQDRQFILSSKKLLLSDSGFYLCAWSVGTIPSEAFFGQGTRLTVV.

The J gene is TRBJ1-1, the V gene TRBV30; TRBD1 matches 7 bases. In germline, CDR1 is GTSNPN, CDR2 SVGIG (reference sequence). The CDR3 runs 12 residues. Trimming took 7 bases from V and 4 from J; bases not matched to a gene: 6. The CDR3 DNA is TGTGCCTCCTCCAGGGGGAGCACTGAAGCTTTCTTT. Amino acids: CASSRGSTEAFF.

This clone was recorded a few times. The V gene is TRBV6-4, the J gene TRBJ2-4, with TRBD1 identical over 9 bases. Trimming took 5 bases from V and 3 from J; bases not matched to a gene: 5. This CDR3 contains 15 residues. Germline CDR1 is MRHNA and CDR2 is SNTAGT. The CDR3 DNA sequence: TGTGCCAGCAGTCCCGGACAGGGGAGCAAAAACATTCAGTACTTC. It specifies CASSPGQGSKNIQYF.

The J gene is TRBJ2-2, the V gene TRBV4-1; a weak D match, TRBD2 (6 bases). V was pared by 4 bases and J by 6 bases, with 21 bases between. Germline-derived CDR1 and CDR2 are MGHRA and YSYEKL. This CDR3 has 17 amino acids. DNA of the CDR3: TGCGCCAGCAGCCCCACGCGGGCTAGCGCCATTGCCGGGGAGCTGTTTTTT. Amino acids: CASSPTRASAIAGELFF.

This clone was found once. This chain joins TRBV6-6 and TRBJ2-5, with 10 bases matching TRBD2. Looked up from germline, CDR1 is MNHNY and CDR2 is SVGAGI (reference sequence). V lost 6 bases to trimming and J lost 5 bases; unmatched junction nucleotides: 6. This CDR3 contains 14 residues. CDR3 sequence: CASSHSGRQETQYF. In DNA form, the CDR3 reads TGTGCCAGCAGCCATAGCGGGAGGCAGGAGACCCAGTACTTC.

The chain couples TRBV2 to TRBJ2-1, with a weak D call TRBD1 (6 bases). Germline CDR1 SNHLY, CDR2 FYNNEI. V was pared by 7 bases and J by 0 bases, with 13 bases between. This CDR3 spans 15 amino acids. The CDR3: CASKSGAASYNEQFF. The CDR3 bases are TGTGCCAGCAAATCAGGGGCGGCCTCCTACAATGAGCAGTTCTTC.

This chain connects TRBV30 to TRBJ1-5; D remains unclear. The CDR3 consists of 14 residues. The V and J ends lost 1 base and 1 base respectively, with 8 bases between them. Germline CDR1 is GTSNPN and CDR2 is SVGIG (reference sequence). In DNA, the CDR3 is TGTGCCTGGAGTGCACAGTTGAGCAATCAGCCCCAGCATTTT. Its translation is CAWSAQLSNQPQHF.

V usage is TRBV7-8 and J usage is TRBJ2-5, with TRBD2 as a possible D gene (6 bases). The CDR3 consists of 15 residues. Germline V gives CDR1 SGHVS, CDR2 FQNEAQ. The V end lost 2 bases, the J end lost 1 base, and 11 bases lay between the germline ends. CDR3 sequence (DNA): TGTGCCAGCAGCTTAACTAGCCTACTCCAAGAGACCCAGTACTTC. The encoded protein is CASSLTSLLQETQYF.

Here the CDR3 DNA reads TGTGCCAGCAGTTACTCGGGGGGGAGGGGCTACGAGCAGTACTTC. Translated, it gives CASSYSGGRGYEQYF. The rearrangement joins TRBV6-6 to TRBJ2-7; 7 bases map to TRBD2. Germline V gene lookup returns CDR1 MNHNY and CDR2 SVGAGI (reference sequence). Germline trimming cut 0 bases from V and 3 bases from J; bases unmatched to any gene: 5. The CDR3 spans 15 residues.

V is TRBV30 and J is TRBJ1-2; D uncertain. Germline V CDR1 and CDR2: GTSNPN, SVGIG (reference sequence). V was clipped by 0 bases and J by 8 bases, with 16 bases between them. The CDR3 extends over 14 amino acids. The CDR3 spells CAWSVWPREGGYTF. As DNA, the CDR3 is TGTGCCTGGAGTGTATGGCCGCGAGAGGGAGGCTACACCTTC.

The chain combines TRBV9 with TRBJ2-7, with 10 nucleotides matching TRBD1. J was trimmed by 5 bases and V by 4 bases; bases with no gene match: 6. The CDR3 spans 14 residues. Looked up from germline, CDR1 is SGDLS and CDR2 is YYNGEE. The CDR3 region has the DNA TGTGCCAGCAGCACCGGACAGGGGGTGAACGAGCAGTACTTC. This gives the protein CASSTGQGVNEQYF.

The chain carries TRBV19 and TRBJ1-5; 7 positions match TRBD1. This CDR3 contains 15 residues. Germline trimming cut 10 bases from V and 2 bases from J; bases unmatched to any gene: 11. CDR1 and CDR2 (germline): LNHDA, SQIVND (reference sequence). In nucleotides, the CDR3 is TGTGCCACCTCCGAGACAGGGTTTGGCAATCAGCCCCAGCATTTT. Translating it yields CATSETGFGNQPQHF.

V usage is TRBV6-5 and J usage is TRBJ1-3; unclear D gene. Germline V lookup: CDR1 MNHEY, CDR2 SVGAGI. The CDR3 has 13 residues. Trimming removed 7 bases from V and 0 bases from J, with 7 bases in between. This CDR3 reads CASKPGSGNTIYF. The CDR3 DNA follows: TGTGCCAGCAAACCAGGCTCTGGAAACACCATATATTTT.

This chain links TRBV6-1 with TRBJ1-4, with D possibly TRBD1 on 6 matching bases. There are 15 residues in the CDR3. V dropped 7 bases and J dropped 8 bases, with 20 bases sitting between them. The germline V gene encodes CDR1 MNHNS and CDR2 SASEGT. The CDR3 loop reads CASITSTGLREKLFF. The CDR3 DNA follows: TGTGCCAGCATTACCAGTACAGGGCTGAGGGAAAAACTGTTTTTT.

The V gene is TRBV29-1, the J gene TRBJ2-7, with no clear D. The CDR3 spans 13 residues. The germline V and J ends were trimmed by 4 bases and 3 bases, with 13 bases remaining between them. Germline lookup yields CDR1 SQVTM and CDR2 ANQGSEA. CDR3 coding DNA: TGCAGCGTTGTCCCGTCGGTTTGCTACGAGCAGTACTTC. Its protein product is CSVVPSVCYEQYF.

The CDR3 here is CASSLSSGNSDTQYF. CDR3 sequence (DNA): TGCGCCAGCAGCTTGTCTAGCGGGAACTCCGATACGCAGTATTTT. J is TRBJ2-3 and V is TRBV5-1, with TRBD2 matching over 9 bases. V was clipped by 1 base and J by 6 bases; unmatched bases: 6. The V gene's germline CDR1 is SGHRS and CDR2 YFSETQ. The CDR3 is 15 residues long.

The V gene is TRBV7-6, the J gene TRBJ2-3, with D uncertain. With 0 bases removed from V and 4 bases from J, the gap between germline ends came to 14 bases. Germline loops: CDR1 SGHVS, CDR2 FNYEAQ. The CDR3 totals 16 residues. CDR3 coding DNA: TGTGCCAGCAGCTTAGCTGTTGGCAGGAAGGCAGATACGCAGTATTTT. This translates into CASSLAVGRKADTQYF.

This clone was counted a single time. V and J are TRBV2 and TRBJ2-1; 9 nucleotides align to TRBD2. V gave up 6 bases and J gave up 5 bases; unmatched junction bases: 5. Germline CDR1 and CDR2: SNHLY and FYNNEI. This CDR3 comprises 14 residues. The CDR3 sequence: CASRISGSNNEQFF. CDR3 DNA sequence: TGTGCCAGCAGGATTAGCGGGAGCAACAATGAGCAGTTCTTC.

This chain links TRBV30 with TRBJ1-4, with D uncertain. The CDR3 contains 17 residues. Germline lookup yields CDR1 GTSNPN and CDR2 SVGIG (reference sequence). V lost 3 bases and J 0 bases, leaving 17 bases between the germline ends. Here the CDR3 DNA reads TGTGCCTGGAGGAATAGGGAGGCCCTCGCAACTAATGAAAAACTGTTTTTT. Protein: CAWRNREALATNEKLFF.

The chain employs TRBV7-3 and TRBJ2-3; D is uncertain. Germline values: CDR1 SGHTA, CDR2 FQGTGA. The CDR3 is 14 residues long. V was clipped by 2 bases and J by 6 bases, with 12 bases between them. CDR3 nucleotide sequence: TGTGCCAGCAGCTTAGGAACCCCCAGGGATACGCAGTATTTT. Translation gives CASSLGTPRDTQYF.

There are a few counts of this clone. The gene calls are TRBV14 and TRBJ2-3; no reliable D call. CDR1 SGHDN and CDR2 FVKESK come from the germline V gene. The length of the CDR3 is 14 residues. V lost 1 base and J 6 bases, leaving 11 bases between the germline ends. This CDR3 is CASSQAGGVDTQYF. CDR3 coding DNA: TGTGCCAGCAGCCAAGCGGGTGGAGTGGATACGCAGTATTTT.

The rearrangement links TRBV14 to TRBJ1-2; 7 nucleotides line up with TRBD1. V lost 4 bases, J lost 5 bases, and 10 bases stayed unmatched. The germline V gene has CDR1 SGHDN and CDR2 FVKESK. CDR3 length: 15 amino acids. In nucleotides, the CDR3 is TGTGCCAGCAGCCTAGTCTCCGGGACAGAGTATGGCTACACCTTC. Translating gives CASSLVSGTEYGYTF.

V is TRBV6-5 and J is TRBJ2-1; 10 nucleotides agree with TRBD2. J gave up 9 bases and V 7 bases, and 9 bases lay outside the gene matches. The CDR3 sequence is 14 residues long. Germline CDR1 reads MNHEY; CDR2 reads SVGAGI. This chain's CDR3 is CASIRASGRGEQFF. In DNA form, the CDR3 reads TGTGCCAGCATTCGGGCTAGCGGGAGAGGTGAGCAGTTCTTC.

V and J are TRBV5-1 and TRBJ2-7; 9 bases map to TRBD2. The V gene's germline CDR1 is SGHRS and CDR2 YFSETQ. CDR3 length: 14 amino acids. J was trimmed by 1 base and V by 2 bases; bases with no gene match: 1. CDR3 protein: CASSFGLASYEQYF. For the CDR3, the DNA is TGCGCCAGCAGCTTCGGACTAGCGTCCTACGAGCAGTACTTC.